This TCR beta chain was sequenced during a study of cytomegalovirus exposure and HLA in healthy donors (dated 2017 in TCRdb). Notes on the research overall: An earlier analysis of under 600 of the donors reported about 290 Gb of sequence data and 100 million to 140 million unique TCR beta sequences from 150 million to 200 million T cells. An early release covering around 630 HLA-typed donors comprised 300 to 350 gigabases of sequencing data and some 79 million unique TCR sequences. Among the roughly 370 genotyped donors, about 83% belonged to the genetic ancestry cluster associated with self-reported Caucasian donors. The study was designed to test whether signatures of past pathogen exposure could be identified by cataloging public T cell receptors. The study profiled the T cell repertoires of more than 500 subjects by immunosequencing and related them to cytomegalovirus serostatus. A separate validation cohort of over a hundred different subjects was used in addition to the 666-subject first cohort. To predict cytomegalovirus infection status, the study brought together high-throughput TCR immunosequencing, statistical association of individual TCRs with disease status, and machine learning. To study patterns of TCR occurrence, a later analysis re-analyzed previously published TCR beta repertoires from 666 donors and added high-resolution HLA genotyping. Rather than drawing on any new phenotypic data, the later analysis identified candidate immune exposures from TCR beta sequences and the way those sequences occurred across donors. An earlier analysis of approximately 640 of the donors applied high-throughput TCR beta sequencing to assess whether each TCR beta V gene segment acted as functional or pseudogenic. Donor age, sex, ethnicity and CMV serostatus were compiled together with the repertoire data. In a later genetic analysis, genome-wide SNP genotypes for about 65% of the roughly 700 donors were used, and that subset was treated as a discovery cohort. All discovery cohort repertoires had been generated using a single sequencing platform. Class I and class II HLA loci were covered by the typing at four-digit resolution. The number of donors typed differed by locus, with roughly 629-640 for A, B, C, DRB1 and DQB1, approximately 500 for DQA1, approximately 580 for DPA1, and approximately 470 for DPB1. Roughly 5 DR-DQ haplotypes were handled as single units for association and clustering, since linkage in the cohort was strong. Among around 400 genotyped donors of the cohort, an average of around 240,000 unique TCR beta nucleotide sequences was sequenced per donor, of which about 19% were non-productive.

The method was the immunoSEQ multiplex PCR assay. A mixture of 60 forward primers for TCR Vbeta segments and 13 reverse primers for TCR Jbeta segments was used in the multiplex PCR. The CDR3 region of rearranged TCR beta genes was amplified from genomic DNA with a multiplex PCR assay. The amplified TCR beta libraries were sequenced on the Illumina HiSeq System as 87-base-pair reads. Processing in the source paper ran as follows. Across the 600 to 700 repertoires, a later analysis counted 75 million to 90 million unique TCR beta chains, roughly 11 million of which were shared by at least two donors. To remove PCR and sequencing errors, raw reads were error-corrected and collapsed into unique sequences using a nearest-neighbor algorithm that merged closely related sequences. CDR3 sequences were aligned to IMGT reference sequences to assign V, D and J gene segments. For a sequence to be retained, a match of at least six nucleotides was required to both a V gene segment and a J gene segment. Rearrangements were classified as productive when the CDR3 lacked stop codons and remained in frame with V and J, and all other rearrangements were classified as non-productive. Following IMGT convention, CDR3 was defined as the stretch from the second conserved V-encoded cysteine up to the conserved J-encoded phenylalanine. The earlier analysis of fewer than 700 of the donors excluded sequences that lacked an unambiguous match to a single V gene segment. An earlier analysis of 587 of the donors called V segments functional above 56.7% productive rearrangements and segregating when the between-donor standard deviation exceeded 5%. To diagnose cytomegalovirus status from the catalog of TCR beta chain sequences, a statistical classification framework was built. In a later analysis, V and J genes were assigned by comparing TCR nucleotide sequences against IMGT/GENE-DB human TR gene sequences. A later analysis assigned CDR3 sequences and most-parsimonious VDJ recombination scenarios with the TCRdist pipeline. In a later analysis, each TCR beta chain was defined by its CDR3 amino acid sequence together with its V-gene family, and reads lacking a unique V-gene family were excluded. A later analysis removed nearly 600 highly shared, low-generation-probability nucleotide sequences to deal with suspected cross-contamination and a sequencing artifact. For each public chain, a later analysis derived a clonal expansion index from normalized ranks of inferred template counts within each repertoire. A later analysis computed generation probabilities with a VDJ recombination model fitted to out-of-frame rearrangements, and checked the results against IGoR. Hypergeometric tests were used in a later analysis to score TCR-TCR, TCR-HLA and TCR-CMV co-occurrence, with a repertoire-size bias correction applied to the TCR pairs. A later analysis estimated false discovery rates by permuting HLA or CMV assignments 20 times. In a later analysis, co-occurring TCRs were grouped using DBSCAN, with TCRdist sequence similarity added in when clustering inside HLA-allele-positive subsets. For co-occurrence clustering, repertoires with fewer than 30,000 or more than 120,000 public chains were excluded, along with about five repertoires with anomalous nucleotide sharing. TCRdb limited this immuneACCESS table to in-frame rearrangements with V and J called. A share of clones is missing; checked studies link under half to unresolved V genes, and the rest is unexplained. V, J and clone size were drawn from that table, and D and trimming were deduced from the DNA. This sample comprises 150,000 to 200,000 clones, around 78% of them detected only once. About 1.9% of the sample rests with the top ten.

Study-wide findings and limitations: A further reported finding was that TCR beta sequences accurately predicted the HLA-A and HLA-B alleles for most subjects in the first cohort. Immune exposure information for the cohort was limited to CMV serostatus. In the study, 164 TCR beta chains were listed as associated with cytomegalovirus. In a later analysis, HLA-associated TCR beta chains were found to be more clonally expanded and to have lower generation probabilities than equally common non-associated chains. Cytomegalovirus status was reported to be diagnosed by the classifier with high specificity and sensitivity in both the original and validation cohorts. Because HLA typing was unavailable for some donors at each locus, only the typed subset was used in association tests. Strong co-occurrence of HLA alleles, especially DR and DQ, made assigning TCR associations to individual alleles difficult. Broadly in line with IMGT annotations, most TCR beta V segments showed up in productive rearrangements about 87% or about 30% of the time in an earlier analysis of 587 of the donors. Because counts were too low, 15 or so rarely observed V segments, including chromosome 9 orphons, were excluded from the earlier analysis of 587 of the donors. At a false discovery rate of 0.05, a later analysis linked fewer than 20,000 TCR beta sequences to specific HLA alleles. According to a later analysis, TCR association rates differed among HLA loci, with DRB1 alleles showing the most associated TCRs and HLA-C alleles showing the fewest. A later analysis reported that several top co-occurrence clusters appeared linked to parvovirus B19, influenza, CMV and Epstein-Barr virus. A later genetic analysis reported fewer N-insertions in productive TCRs among donors in an Asian-associated ancestry cluster than the roughly 690-donor mean. The presence/absence analyses assumed that sequencing depth was roughly uniform across donors, and that assumption may not be true. A later analysis found that most CMV-associated TCR beta chains appeared HLA-restricted, with HLA associations seemingly driven largely by CMV exposure. Most TCR sequences were seen in very few donors, while some public TCRs were found in many individuals. This cohort had only TCR beta chains sequenced, and the lack of alpha or paired-chain data limited which features could be detected. Correlated functional status among segregating V segments might be attributable to linkage disequilibrium, but an unknown experimental factor could not be ruled out. A cluster of highly shared sequence variants was judged likely to represent a technical artifact of the sequencing pipeline. A few of the identified cytomegalovirus-associated TCR beta chains were confirmed in vitro to be specific for cytomegalovirus antigens. In a later genetic analysis, a missense DCLRE1C variant was associated with V-gene and J-gene trimming of TCR beta chains, and the association was replicated in an independent cohort. The authors suggested that the approach could potentially be generalized to other disease states and immunological phenotypes.

The cohort comprised several hundred healthy bone marrow donors. Cohort members were all nominally healthy when sampled, although unrecorded immune exposures were likely present. The donor was CMV seronegative and was included in the group of under 450 seronegative cohort members. A peripheral blood sample was provided by each donor, and peripheral blood mononuclear cells were used for TCR beta sequencing. Genomic DNA extraction from the blood cell samples was performed with the Qiagen DNeasy Blood Extraction Kit. This clone was seen more than once but under ten times. Its antigen remains unidentified. No base quality information exists; no much larger clone differs at one position. The receptor's source is a man younger than 45 in good health and CMV-seronegative. Sequenced: PBMCs.

The DNA reads as follows: TGCGCCAGCAGCCCCCCGGGATACTATGGCTACACCTTC. It is translated as CASSPPGYYGYTF. The sequence links TRBV4-1 to TRBJ1-2; the D gene cannot be resolved reliably. The CDR3 measures 13 amino acids from cysteine to phenylalanine. Only CDR3 DNA remains: 39 bases, in frame from the first base. V gives up 4 bases and J gives up 3 bases, and the segment between their germline ends measures 9 bases. From a lookup of the germline V gene, CDR1 and CDR2 are MGHRA and YSYEKL.